This entry is about one T cell receptor (beta chain). Trimming left V 9 bases short and J 3 bases short, with 15 bases between. Germline values: CDR1 LNHDA, CDR2 SQIVND (reference sequence). This CDR3 spans 14 amino acids. This sample is part of a study of blood T cell repertoires in COVID-19. Profiling relied on immunoSEQ multiplex PCR, and the TCRdb table lists in-frame clones only, not all of them. The sample shows 100,000 to 120,000 clones, approximately 80% of them seen only once. The V and J genes are TRBV19 and TRBJ2-1, with D perhaps matching TRBD2 (6 bases). Material: peripheral blood. This TCR derives from a woman in her 70s with acute or convalescent COVID-19. Here the CDR3 reads CASGKGTFYNEQFF. CDR3 DNA sequence: TGTGCCAGCGGCAAGGGGACTTTCTACAATGAGCAGTTCTTC.